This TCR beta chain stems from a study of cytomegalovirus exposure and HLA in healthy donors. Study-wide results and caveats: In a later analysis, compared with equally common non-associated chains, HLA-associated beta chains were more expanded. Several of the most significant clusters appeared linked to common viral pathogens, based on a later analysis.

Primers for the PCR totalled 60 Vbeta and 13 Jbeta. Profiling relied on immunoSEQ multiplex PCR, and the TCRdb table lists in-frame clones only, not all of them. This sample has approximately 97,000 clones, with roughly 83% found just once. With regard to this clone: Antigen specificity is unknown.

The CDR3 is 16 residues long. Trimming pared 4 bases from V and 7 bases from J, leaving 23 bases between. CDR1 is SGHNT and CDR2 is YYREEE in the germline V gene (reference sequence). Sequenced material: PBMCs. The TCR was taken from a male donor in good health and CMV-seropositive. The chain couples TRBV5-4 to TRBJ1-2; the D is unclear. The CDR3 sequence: CASSPGEGRRSSGYTF. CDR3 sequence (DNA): TGTGCCAGCAGCCCCGGGGAGGGTCGACGGAGTAGTGGCTACACCTTC.